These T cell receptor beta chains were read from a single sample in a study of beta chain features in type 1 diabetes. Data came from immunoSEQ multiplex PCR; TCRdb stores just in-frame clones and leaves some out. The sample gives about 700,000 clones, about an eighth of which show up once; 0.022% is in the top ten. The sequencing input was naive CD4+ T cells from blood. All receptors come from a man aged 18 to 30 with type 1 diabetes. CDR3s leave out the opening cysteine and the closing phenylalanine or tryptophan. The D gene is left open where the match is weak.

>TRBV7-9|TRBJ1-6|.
ASTLQEQGNSPLH
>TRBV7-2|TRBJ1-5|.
ASSQAGRNQPQH
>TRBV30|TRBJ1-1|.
AWSLSRVNTEAF
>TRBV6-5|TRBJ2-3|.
ASSRERASTDTQY
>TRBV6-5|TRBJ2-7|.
ASSYSGSSYEQY
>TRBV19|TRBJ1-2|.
ASRQGGYGYT
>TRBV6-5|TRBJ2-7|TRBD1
ASSYSWDRVAYEQY
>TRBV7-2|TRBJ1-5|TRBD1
ASSLLPGTGLSNQPQH
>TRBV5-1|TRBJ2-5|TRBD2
ASSFEVAGPQETQY
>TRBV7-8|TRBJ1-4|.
ASSEKLF
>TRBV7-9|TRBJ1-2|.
ASSRTEDGYT
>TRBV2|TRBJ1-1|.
ASSGAPSTEAF
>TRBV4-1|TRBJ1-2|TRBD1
ASSQVDRGYGYT
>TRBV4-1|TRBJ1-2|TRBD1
ASSQEAGTGSYGYT
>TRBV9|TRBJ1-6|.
ASRAGLGDNSPLH
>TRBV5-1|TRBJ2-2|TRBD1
ASSSSTGGLTGELF